The rows below give T cell receptor beta chains drawn from one sample of a study of blood T cell repertoires in COVID-19. Clones were read by immunoSEQ multiplex PCR, and TCRdb kept only the in-frame ones, dropping some. Of approximately 140,000 clones in the sample, 70% to 80% were seen once. The sample comprised peripheral blood. These receptors all come from a man aged 55 to 70 with acute or convalescent COVID-19. CDR3s include the opening cysteine and the closing phenylalanine or tryptophan. The order of the fields is J gene, D gene, V gene, clone size, CDR3 DNA, CDR3 protein. A D gene is named only where the DNA matches it firmly. Not every row has a clone size; where given, it reads once, few, many or a size class.

J gene: TRBJ2-5
D gene: NA
V gene: TRBV24-1
clone size: NA
CDR3 DNA: TGTGCCACCAGTGGTCGGTCCCAAGAGACCCAGTACTTC
CDR3 protein: CATSGRSQETQYF

J gene: TRBJ2-7
D gene: NA
V gene: TRBV3-1/TRBV3-2
clone size: NA
CDR3 DNA: TGTGCCAGCAGCCAAGATTCCGGGGCGGGGCCCTACGAGCAGTACTTC
CDR3 protein: CASSQDSGAGPYEQYF

J gene: TRBJ2-7
D gene: NA
V gene: TRBV7-9
clone size: NA
CDR3 DNA: TGTGCCAGCAGTAATACTAACGAGCAGTACTTC
CDR3 protein: CASSNTNEQYF

J gene: TRBJ1-2
D gene: NA
V gene: TRBV6-6
clone size: NA
CDR3 DNA: TGTGCCAGCAAAAACCCGGACAGTCAAGTTATCTATGGCTACACCTTC
CDR3 protein: CASKNPDSQVIYGYTF

J gene: TRBJ1-2
D gene: NA
V gene: TRBV7-9
clone size: NA
CDR3 DNA: TGTGCCAGCAGCCTAAGCCCCAATGGCTACACCTTC
CDR3 protein: CASSLSPNGYTF

J gene: TRBJ2-1
D gene: NA
V gene: TRBV2
clone size: NA
CDR3 DNA: TGTGCCAGCAGTTCTCAGGGGTCCTACAATGAGCAGTTCTTC
CDR3 protein: CASSSQGSYNEQFF

J gene: TRBJ2-1
D gene: TRBD1
V gene: TRBV11-3
clone size: NA
CDR3 DNA: TGTGCCAGCAGCGTGGGGGACAGCGAGCAGTTCTTC
CDR3 protein: CASSVGDSEQFF

J gene: TRBJ2-2
D gene: NA
V gene: TRBV6-6
clone size: NA
CDR3 DNA: TGTGCCAGCTGGGGGGGGCAAGTGAACACCGGGGAGCTGTTTTTT
CDR3 protein: CASWGGQVNTGELFF

J gene: TRBJ2-2
D gene: NA
V gene: TRBV27
clone size: few
CDR3 DNA: TGTGCCAGCAGTTCCCTGCAACAGGGCGGCGGGGAGCTGTTTTTT
CDR3 protein: CASSSLQQGGGELFF

J gene: TRBJ2-1
D gene: NA
V gene: TRBV6-5
clone size: NA
CDR3 DNA: TGTGCCAGCAGTCCGCCCGGGACATACTACAATGAGCAGTTCTTC
CDR3 protein: CASSPPGTYYNEQFF

J gene: TRBJ2-1
D gene: NA
V gene: TRBV19
clone size: NA
CDR3 DNA: TGTGCCAGTAGTCTTTCGGGACTGTTAAGGCATGAGCAGTTCTTC
CDR3 protein: CASSLSGLLRHEQFF

J gene: TRBJ2-1
D gene: TRBD2
V gene: TRBV5-1
clone size: NA
CDR3 DNA: TGCGCCAGCAGCTCGGGACTAGCCGGAAATGAGCAGTTCTTC
CDR3 protein: CASSSGLAGNEQFF

J gene: TRBJ1-1
D gene: NA
V gene: TRBV14
clone size: NA
CDR3 DNA: TGTGCCAGCAGCCACATATACTCGGAAGCTTTCTTT
CDR3 protein: CASSHIYSEAFF

J gene: TRBJ1-4
D gene: NA
V gene: TRBV12-3/TRBV12-4
clone size: NA
CDR3 DNA: TGTGCCAGCGCCTTCCAGAAAGGGGGACTGTTTTTT
CDR3 protein: CASAFQKGGLFF

J gene: TRBJ1-6
D gene: TRBD1
V gene: TRBV15
clone size: NA
CDR3 DNA: TGTGCCACCAGCAGGGGCGGACAGGCGGTCGGTCTCCACTTT
CDR3 protein: CATSRGGQAVGLHF

J gene: TRBJ2-2
D gene: TRBD1
V gene: TRBV6-2/TRBV6-3
clone size: few
CDR3 DNA: TGTGCCAGCAGCCGCACAGGGGTTGCCGGGGAGCTGTTTTTT
CDR3 protein: CASSRTGVAGELFF

J gene: TRBJ1-4
D gene: TRBD1
V gene: TRBV5-1
clone size: NA
CDR3 DNA: TGCGCCAGCAGCCCCACGGGACAGGGTGGCCCAACTAATGAAAAACTGTTTTTT
CDR3 protein: CASSPTGQGGPTNEKLFF

J gene: TRBJ1-4
D gene: NA
V gene: TRBV29-1
clone size: NA
CDR3 DNA: TGCAGCGTCCTAGGAACCAGTTCTGAAAAACTGTTTTTT
CDR3 protein: CSVLGTSSEKLFF

J gene: TRBJ2-7
D gene: NA
V gene: TRBV28
clone size: NA
CDR3 DNA: TGTGCCAGTATCGGGAGCCCTTACGAGCAGTACTTC
CDR3 protein: CASIGSPYEQYF

J gene: TRBJ1-2
D gene: NA
V gene: TRBV4-3
clone size: NA
CDR3 DNA: TGCGCCAGCAGCCAAGGGACAGTCTATGGCTACACCTTC
CDR3 protein: CASSQGTVYGYTF

J gene: TRBJ1-2
D gene: NA
V gene: TRBV25-1
clone size: NA
CDR3 DNA: TGTGCCAGCAGTGAATCCCCCGACATTTATGGCTACACCTTC
CDR3 protein: CASSESPDIYGYTF

J gene: TRBJ2-3
D gene: NA
V gene: TRBV27
clone size: NA
CDR3 DNA: TGTGCCAGCAGTTCAGGGGAGACAGATACGCAGTATTTT
CDR3 protein: CASSSGETDTQYF

J gene: TRBJ2-1
D gene: NA
V gene: TRBV7-2
clone size: NA
CDR3 DNA: TGTGCCAGCAGCTTAGCGCTTAGGGCTAGCGTCGTCTTC
CDR3 protein: CASSLALRASVVF

J gene: TRBJ1-6
D gene: NA
V gene: TRBV28
clone size: NA
CDR3 DNA: TGTGCCACTACTCAAGGGACAAACTCACCCCTCCACTTT
CDR3 protein: CATTQGTNSPLHF

J gene: TRBJ2-1
D gene: NA
V gene: TRBV5-1
clone size: NA
CDR3 DNA: TGCGCCAGCAGCCGGGACTCCGGAGGGGACAATGAGCAGTTCTTC
CDR3 protein: CASSRDSGGDNEQFF

J gene: TRBJ1-1
D gene: TRBD1
V gene: TRBV28
clone size: few
CDR3 DNA: TGTGTCTCGCGACCGCTCCAGGGGGACACTGAAGCTTTCTTT
CDR3 protein: CVSRPLQGDTEAFF

J gene: TRBJ2-7
D gene: NA
V gene: TRBV4-2
clone size: few
CDR3 DNA: TGTGCCAGCAGCCAAGAGGCGAAGGGATTAGCGTTTCTGTACTTC
CDR3 protein: CASSQEAKGLAFLYF

J gene: TRBJ2-1
D gene: NA
V gene: TRBV9
clone size: NA
CDR3 DNA: TGTGCCAGCAGCGTAAGGAGCTCCTACAATGAGCAGTTCTTC
CDR3 protein: CASSVRSSYNEQFF

J gene: TRBJ2-5
D gene: TRBD1
V gene: TRBV9
clone size: NA
CDR3 DNA: TGTGCCAGCAGCGTCACAGGGGTGGAGACCCAGTACTTC
CDR3 protein: CASSVTGVETQYF